The 28 T cell receptor beta chains below all came from one sample that was sequenced in a study of cytomegalovirus exposure and HLA in healthy donors. PCR employed 60 Vbeta and 13 Jbeta primers. Here immunoSEQ multiplex PCR was the method, and the copy in TCRdb shows in-frame clones only, minus some. Its table records roughly 190,000 clones. The material sequenced was PBMCs. Source of these receptors: a woman aged 18-30 years in good health and CMV-seropositive.

The V and J genes are TRBV4-3 and TRBJ2-3, with a tentative D call TRBD2 (6 bases). With 2 bases removed from V and 2 bases from J, the gap between germline ends came to 20 bases. This CDR3 comprises 18 residues. In germline, CDR1 is LGHNA, CDR2 YSLEER. For the CDR3, the DNA is TGCGCCAGCAGCCAAACTTTGGGCGGGACCACCACCACAGATACGCAGTATTTT. Translating it yields CASSQTLGGTTTTDTQYF.

The chain has TRBV6-1 and TRBJ1-2, with D possibly being TRBD1 (6 bases). Germline CDR1 MNHNS, CDR2 SASEGT. The CDR3 consists of 17 residues. V was pared by 2 bases and J by 4 bases, with 20 bases between. In DNA form, the CDR3 reads TGTGCCAGCAGTGAAAGTTGGTCAGGGGATTTCGGCTATGGCTACACCTTC. It encodes CASSESWSGDFGYGYTF.

This sequence joins TRBV5-1 and TRBJ2-5; 7 nucleotides agree with TRBD1. After removal of 4 bases from V and 0 bases from J, the junction contained 6 bases not matched to a gene. This CDR3 is built from 15 residues. Germline values: CDR1 SGHRS, CDR2 YFSETQ. CDR3 residues: CASSPTTGYQETQYF. CDR3 sequence (DNA): TGCGCCAGCAGCCCGACGACAGGGTACCAAGAGACCCAGTACTTC.

The rearrangement joins TRBV15 to TRBJ1-5, with TRBD1 identical over 7 bases. CDR1 and CDR2 from the germline V gene are LNHNV and YYDKDF (reference sequence). Trimming cost V 5 bases and J 8 bases; bases outside gene matches: 9. The CDR3 consists of 14 residues. CDR3 in DNA: TGTGCCACCAGCGGGGGACAGCCAGACGAGCCCCAGCATTTT. It is translated as CATSGGQPDEPQHF. The variable domain in full, with the rest retrieved from reference TRBV15 and TRBJ1-5, is DAMVIQNPRYQVTQFGKPVTLSCSQTLNHNVMYWYQQKSSQAPKLLFHYYDKDFNNEADTPDNFQSRRPNTSFCFLDIRSPGLGDTAMYLCATSGGQPDEPQHFGDGTRLSIL.

The chain has TRBV14 and TRBJ1-2, with D tentatively TRBD1 (6 bases). V was shortened by 4 bases and J by 5 bases, with 17 bases between the two germline ends. Germline CDR1 reads SGHDN; CDR2 reads FVKESK. The CDR3 has 15 residues. The CDR3 DNA sequence: TGTGCCAGCAGCCTCCGACAGGATAGTGGGTATGGCTACACCTTC. As protein: CASSLRQDSGYGYTF.

The V gene is TRBV4-1, the J gene TRBJ2-7; D is possibly TRBD2 (6 bases). The V gene lost 1 base and the J gene lost 3 bases, with 13 bases spanning the gap. Germline values: CDR1 MGHRA, CDR2 YSYEKL. The CDR3 covers 15 residues. The CDR3 loop is CASSQAQGLYYEQYF. As DNA, the CDR3 is TGCGCCAGCAGCCAAGCCCAGGGACTTTACTACGAGCAGTACTTC.

The V call is TRBV5-1, the J call TRBJ1-1; TRBD1 is a possible D gene (6 bases). The CDR3 is 16 amino acids. V was cut by 0 bases and J by 1 base, with 13 bases left in between. Germline V lookup: CDR1 SGHRS, CDR2 YFSETQ. CDR3 coding DNA: TGCGCCAGCAGCTTGGGAATTTCGACAGGGAACACTGAAGCTTTCTTT. Protein sequence: CASSLGISTGNTEAFF.

This clone counts as medium-sized (0.01 to 0.1%) by frequency. This chain connects TRBV19 to TRBJ1-5; TRBD1 matches at 7 bases. CDR1 and CDR2 from the germline V gene are LNHDA and SQIVND (reference sequence). V gave up 7 bases and J gave up 5 bases; unmatched junction bases: 11. The CDR3 covers 15 residues. The CDR3 DNA sequence: TGTGCCAGTACCATCCGGGACAGATTATATCAGCCCCAGCATTTT. It is translated as CASTIRDRLYQPQHF.

The chain recombines TRBV12-5 with TRBJ2-1, with 9 bases aligning to TRBD2. V was clipped by 2 bases and J by 8 bases; unmatched bases: 19. The CDR3 has 19 amino acids. CDR1 and CDR2 from the germline V gene are LGHNT and FRNRAP. CDR3 sequence reads: CASGLFPRSGSSHLHEQFF. For the CDR3, the DNA is TGTGCTAGTGGTTTGTTCCCCCGTAGCGGGAGCTCCCATTTGCATGAGCAGTTCTTC.

V usage is TRBV6-5 and J usage is TRBJ1-1, with D perhaps matching TRBD1 (6 bases). This CDR3 has 13 amino acids. Trimming took 6 bases from V and 4 from J, leaving 12 bases between them. Germline V lookup: CDR1 MNHEY, CDR2 SVGAGI. Here the CDR3 reads CASRPQGSTEAFF. The CDR3 coding sequence is TGTGCCAGCAGACCCCAGGGGAGCACTGAAGCTTTCTTT.

This rearrangement joins TRBV7-2 to TRBJ1-5; perhaps TRBD1 as D (6 bases). V lost 1 base, J lost 3 bases, and 13 bases lay in between. Germline-derived CDR1 and CDR2 are SGHTA and FQGNSA. This CDR3 region has 16 residues. In DNA, the CDR3 is TGTGCCAGCAGCTTAGAGGCAGGGGCGCTCAATCAGCCCCAGCATTTT. Its translation: CASSLEAGALNQPQHF. Combining the CDR3 with reference TRBV7-2 and TRBJ1-5 gives the whole variable domain GAGVSQSPSNKVTEKGKDVELRCDPISGHTALYWYRQSLGQGLEFLIYFQGNSAPDKSGLPSDRFSAERTGGSVSTLTIQRTQQEDSAVYLCASSLEAGALNQPQHFGDGTRLSIL.

The rearrangement joins TRBV11-2 to TRBJ1-3; TRBD1 aligns across 9 bases. V lost 1 base, J lost 4 bases, and 8 bases stayed unmatched. Germline lookup yields CDR1 SGHAT and CDR2 FQNNGV. This CDR3 contains 17 residues. This CDR3 reads CASSLGPTGGSGNTIYF. The CDR3 region has the DNA TGTGCCAGCAGCTTAGGACCTACAGGGGGCTCAGGAAACACCATATATTTT.

V is TRBV5-4 and J is TRBJ2-3; 11 nucleotides align to TRBD2. Germline CDR1 and CDR2: SGHNT and YYREEE (reference sequence). CDR3 length: 16 amino acids. Trimming cost V 0 bases and J 5 bases; bases outside gene matches: 5. The DNA for the CDR3 is TGTGCCAGCAGCTTGGCCGGGGGACTAGCGGTAGATACGCAGTATTTT. It encodes CASSLAGGLAVDTQYF.

The chain uses TRBV4-2 and TRBJ2-3; TRBD2 agrees at 7 bases. CDR3 length: 18 amino acids. CDR1 is LGHNA, CDR2 YNFKEQ, per germline. V shed 0 bases, J shed 2 bases, and the junction held 11 bases outside the gene matches. CDR3 in amino acids: CASSQEAHGGTITDTQYF. In nucleotides, the CDR3 is TGTGCCAGCAGCCAAGAGGCCCACGGGGGGACTATCACAGATACGCAGTATTTT.

J is TRBJ2-5 and V is TRBV10-3; D is perhaps TRBD1 (5 bases). Trimming took 7 bases from V and 1 from J, leaving 10 bases between them. CDR3 length equals 13 residues. Germline values: CDR1 ENHRY, CDR2 SYGVKD. The DNA of the CDR3 is TGTGCCATCACCAGGACACTCCAAGAGACCCAGTACTTC. Protein: CAITRTLQETQYF.

V is TRBV7-9 and J is TRBJ2-7; 7 nucleotides match TRBD1. V was pared by 3 bases and J by 9 bases, with 17 bases of the junction left unmatched. The germline gives CDR1 SEHNR, CDR2 FQNEAQ (reference sequence). This CDR3 is built from 16 residues. The CDR3 sequence: CASSFGRDRSQFGQYF. In DNA form, the CDR3 reads TGTGCCAGCAGCTTTGGCCGGGACAGAAGTCAATTCGGGCAGTACTTC.

This chain joins TRBV2 and TRBJ1-4, with 9 bases lining up with TRBD1. Germline V gene lookup returns CDR1 SNHLY and CDR2 FYNNEI. V dropped 10 bases and J dropped 10; count of bases not matched to a gene: 7. CDR3 length equals 12 residues. The CDR3 sequence is CATIPTGGKLFF. The CDR3 nucleotides are TGTGCCACTATACCGACAGGGGGAAAACTGTTTTTT.

CDR3 amino acids: CSCTSTSYEQYF. In DNA, the CDR3 is TGCAGCTGTACTAGCACCTCCTACGAGCAGTACTTC. The chain carries TRBV29-1 and TRBJ2-5; possibly TRBD2 for D (6 bases). The last part of the DNA fits TRBJ2-7 better; the J call may be wrong. Germline V gene lookup returns CDR1 SQVTM and CDR2 ANQGSEA. This CDR3 has 12 amino acids.

V and J are TRBV6-5 and TRBJ1-2, with a possible D match to TRBD1 (6 bases). The V end was cut by 6 bases, the J end by 6 bases, with 14 bases between. This CDR3 region has 13 residues. The V gene's germline CDR1 is MNHEY and CDR2 SVGAGI. In DNA, the CDR3 is TGTGCCAGCAGATTACAGGGAAAACATGGCTACACCTTC. Its translation: CASRLQGKHGYTF.

The genes are TRBV11-3 and TRBJ1-1, with 9 bases that match TRBD1. The CDR3 totals 15 residues. V shed 9 bases and J 3 bases; nucleotides not matched to a gene: 11. Looked up from germline, CDR1 is SGHNT and CDR2 is YENEEA. The CDR3 loop reads CASQHRGLLDTEAFF. The CDR3, as DNA: TGTGCCAGTCAACACAGGGGGCTTCTGGACACTGAAGCTTTCTTT.

The chain joins TRBV5-4 to TRBJ2-1, with 7 nucleotides matching TRBD1. From germline, CDR1 is SGHNT and CDR2 YYREEE (reference sequence). V lost 0 bases to trimming and J lost 6 bases; unmatched junction nucleotides: 6. The CDR3 contains 15 residues. CDR3 protein: CASSLGQGTFNEQFF. CDR3 bases: TGTGCCAGCAGCTTGGGACAGGGAACTTTCAATGAGCAGTTCTTC.

The V gene is TRBV5-1, the J gene TRBJ2-3; 11 positions agree with TRBD2. The V gene end was trimmed by 5 bases and the J gene end by 0 bases; junction bases not matched to a gene: 2. The CDR3 length is 15 residues. From germline, CDR1 is SGHRS and CDR2 YFSETQ. The CDR3 spells CASRGLAASTDTQYF. The CDR3 DNA reads as TGCGCCAGCAGGGGACTAGCGGCTAGCACAGATACGCAGTATTTT.

J is TRBJ1-1 and V is TRBV30; TRBD1 aligns across 9 bases. The V gene's germline CDR1 is GTSNPN and CDR2 SVGIG (reference sequence). The CDR3 length is 13 residues. Trimming took 3 bases from V and 3 from J; bases not matched to a gene: 2. Here the CDR3 reads CAWRTGGDTEAFF. DNA for the CDR3: TGTGCCTGGAGGACAGGGGGGGACACTGAAGCTTTCTTT.

The chain has TRBV6-1 and TRBJ1-1, with D unclear. Trimming took off 0 bases at V and 3 bases at J, with 8 bases between the two ends. The CDR3 has 14 amino acids. Germline V gene data show CDR1 as MNHNS and CDR2 as SASEGT. CDR3 amino acids: CASSEAYGDTEAFF. As DNA, the CDR3 is TGTGCCAGCAGTGAAGCGTACGGGGACACTGAAGCTTTCTTT.

The CDR3: CASTPGGLNTEAFF. CDR3 nucleotides: TGTGCCAGCACCCCGGGAGGCCTGAACACTGAAGCTTTCTTT. The chain couples TRBV27 to TRBJ1-1, with no clear D. This CDR3 contains 14 residues. Trimming removed 7 bases at V and 0 bases at J, with 12 bases between. The V gene's germline CDR1 is MNHEY and CDR2 SMNVEV (reference sequence).

J is TRBJ1-5 and V is TRBV4-1, with TRBD1 matching 9 bases. J lost 1 base, V lost 6 bases, and 16 bases had no gene match. The CDR3 spans 19 residues. In germline, CDR1 is MGHRA, CDR2 YSYEKL. The CDR3, as DNA: TGCGCCAGCAGACTTGGGGCAGGGACAGGGAAGGCGAGCAATCAGCCCCAGCATTTT. It codes for CASRLGAGTGKASNQPQHF.

This chain uses TRBV5-6 with TRBJ1-5; 7 bases fit TRBD1. The germline V gene has CDR1 SGHDT and CDR2 YYEEEE. V dropped 1 base and J dropped 1; count of bases not matched to a gene: 8. The CDR3 runs 17 residues. For the CDR3, the DNA is TGTGCCAGCAGCTTGTGGGACAGATTTTTAAGCAATCAGCCCCAGCATTTT. Its translation: CASSLWDRFLSNQPQHF.

V usage is TRBV7-2 and J usage is TRBJ2-1, with 10 bases matching TRBD1. V gave up 3 bases and J gave up 9 bases; unmatched junction bases: 8. CDR1 is SGHTA, CDR2 FQGNSA, per germline. This CDR3 spans 15 amino acids. The CDR3 nucleotides read TGTGCCAGCAGCTTCCGGGACAGGGGACATCGTGAGCAGTTCTTC. As protein: CASSFRDRGHREQFF.